This T cell receptor beta chain is drawn from a study of STAT3 mutations in large granular lymphocyte leukemia. Study at large: Immunosuppressive therapy was given to more than half of T-LGLL patients. Study-wide points: Sampling intervals varied between patients and samples. In T-cell large granular lymphocyte leukemia, about half of patients showed multiple immunodominant subclonotypes. Samples missed the first appearance of the clone.

As for this clone: The antigen remains undetermined.

Germline V gene data show CDR1 as LGHNA and CDR2 as YSLEER. V lost 0 bases and J lost 2, with 11 bases in between. This CDR3 has 16 amino acids. Tens of thousands of productive templates were obtained per sample on average. The table came from immunoSEQ multiplex PCR; TCRdb's copy has only in-frame clones and leaves some out. The table shows some 31,000 clones, with 75% to 90% occurring only once. The clonotype comes from a man aged 55 to 70 with T-cell large granular lymphocyte leukemia. Some clones in this sample may be carry-over from other donors' samples. The chain carries TRBV4-3 and TRBJ2-1; the D is unclear. The sequenced material came from peripheral blood mononuclear cells. CDR3 nucleotide sequence: TGCGCCAGCAGCCAAGAGGCCCAGCGTACCTACAATGAGCAGTTCTTC. Its translation: CASSQEAQRTYNEQFF.